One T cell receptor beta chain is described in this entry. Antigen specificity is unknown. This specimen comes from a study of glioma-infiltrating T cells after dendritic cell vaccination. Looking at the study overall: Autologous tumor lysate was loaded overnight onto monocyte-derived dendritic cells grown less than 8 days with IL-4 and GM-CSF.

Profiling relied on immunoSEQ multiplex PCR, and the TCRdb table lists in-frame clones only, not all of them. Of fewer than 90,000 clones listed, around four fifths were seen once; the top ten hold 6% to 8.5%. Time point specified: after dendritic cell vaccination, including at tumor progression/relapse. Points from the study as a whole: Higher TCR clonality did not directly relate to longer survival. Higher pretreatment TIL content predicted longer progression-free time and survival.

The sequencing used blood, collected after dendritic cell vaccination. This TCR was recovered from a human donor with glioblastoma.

The CDR3 DNA is TGCGCCAGCAGCTCTGGACAGGGCGAACCTAACTATGGCTACACCTTC. Its translation is CASSSGQGEPNYGYTF. V gene TRBV5-1 combines with J gene TRBJ1-2; 8 nucleotides agree with TRBD1. Losses at the gene ends were 3 bases for V and 0 bases for J; bases not matched to a gene: 7. CDR3 size: 16 residues. CDR1 and CDR2 (germline): SGHRS, YFSETQ.